The 25 T cell receptor beta chains presented below share a single source sample, sequenced in a study of blood T cell repertoires in COVID-19. Produced via immunoSEQ multiplex PCR; TCRdb's table is partial and in-frame only. The sample lists approximately 300,000 clones, around 90% seen once, with approximately 2.4% in the top ten. Input material: peripheral blood. The receptors were sampled from a man aged 18 to 29 with active or convalescent COVID-19.

The rearrangement uses TRBV10-3 and TRBJ2-5; 7 nucleotides line up with TRBD2. Trimming at V came to 2 bases and at J to 8 bases, leaving 11 bases not matched to a gene. CDR3 length: 15 amino acids. In germline, CDR1 is ENHRY, CDR2 SYGVKD. The CDR3 loop is CAISEAGLGQKTQYF. In DNA form, the CDR3 reads TGTGCCATCAGTGAGGCAGGACTAGGGCAGAAAACCCAGTACTTC.

The V gene is TRBV6-5, the J gene TRBJ2-7; possible D gene TRBD1, 5 bases. Germline V gives CDR1 MNHEY, CDR2 SVGAGI. V was shortened by 7 bases and J by 5 bases, with 15 bases between the two germline ends. The CDR3 is 13 residues long. The CDR3 DNA sequence: TGTGCCAGCATCTCGACAGTTCGAGACGAGCAGTACTTC. Its translation: CASISTVRDEQYF.

The chain joins TRBV27 to TRBJ1-5, with TRBD1 as a possible D gene (5 bases). The V and J ends lost 4 bases and 4 bases respectively, with 14 bases between them. The CDR3 has 15 residues. In germline, CDR1 is MNHEY, CDR2 SMNVEV (reference sequence). For the CDR3, the DNA is TGTGCCAGCAGTTCACGGGGACTAGCAAATCAGCCCCAGCATTTT. Translated, it gives CASSSRGLANQPQHF.

This clone was seen a single time. The chain couples TRBV9 to TRBJ2-1; TRBD1 aligns across 9 bases. This CDR3 region has 16 residues. The J segment lost 2 bases and the V segment lost 2 bases, leaving 5 bases of the junction unmatched. In germline, CDR1 is SGDLS, CDR2 YYNGEE. The CDR3 protein is CASSVGDRVTYNEQFF. The CDR3, as DNA: TGTGCCAGCAGCGTCGGGGACAGGGTTACCTACAATGAGCAGTTCTTC.

The J gene is TRBJ2-7, the V gene TRBV19; 8 positions match TRBD2. Germline CDR1 reads LNHDA; CDR2 reads SQIVND (reference sequence). Trimming at V came to 3 bases and at J to 2 bases, leaving 6 bases not matched to a gene. The CDR3 spans 15 residues. CDR3 coding DNA: TGTGCCAGTAGTATTTGGGCGGGAGGAACCTACGAGCAGTACTTC. Protein sequence: CASSIWAGGTYEQYF.

This clone was observed a handful of times. The CDR3 protein is CASSDKPGQSNEKLFF. The DNA for the CDR3 is TGCGCCAGCAGCGACAAACCGGGACAGAGTAATGAAAAACTGTTTTTT. The gene calls are TRBV5-1 and TRBJ1-4; 7 bases match TRBD1. CDR1 SGHRS and CDR2 YFSETQ come from the germline V gene. This CDR3 contains 16 residues. V lost 4 bases to trimming and J lost 4 bases; unmatched junction nucleotides: 10.

The rearrangement links TRBV9 to TRBJ1-4; no firm D call. The CDR3 totals 15 residues. CDR1 SGDLS and CDR2 YYNGEE come from the germline V gene. The ends were cut back, 3 bases at V and 1 base at J, with 10 bases in the middle. CDR3 loop: CASSAGGVTNEKLFF. CDR3 nucleotides: TGTGCCAGCAGCGCCGGCGGGGTAACTAATGAAAAACTGTTTTTT.

The V gene is TRBV28, the J gene TRBJ1-5, with TRBD1 matching 9 bases. J was trimmed by 7 bases and V by 3 bases; bases with no gene match: 7. This CDR3 contains 15 residues. From germline, CDR1 is MDHEN and CDR2 SYDVKM. In DNA form, the CDR3 reads TGTGCCAGCAGTTTCACAGGGGGCGGTGGGCAGCCCCAGCATTTT. Translated: CASSFTGGGGQPQHF.

This clone was counted once. The chain couples TRBV6-2 or TRBV6-3 to TRBJ2-7; 12 bases agree with TRBD2. Germline V gene lookup returns CDR1 MNHEY and CDR2 SVGEGT. The V segment lost 2 bases and the J segment 2 bases; nucleotides outside the gene matches: 7. The CDR3 is made up of 17 amino acids. The CDR3 sequence: CASSYRTGLAGTYEQYF. The CDR3 DNA follows: TGTGCCAGCAGTTACAGGACAGGACTAGCGGGAACCTACGAGCAGTACTTC.

This clone was picked up one time. The chain couples TRBV29-1 to TRBJ1-2, with 7 bases that match TRBD1. V shed 6 bases and J 8 bases; nucleotides not matched to a gene: 9. The CDR3 runs 12 residues. Germline-derived CDR1 and CDR2 are SQVTM and ANQGSEA. Here the CDR3 reads CSVETGFGGYTF. In nucleotides, the CDR3 is TGCAGCGTCGAGACAGGGTTCGGCGGCTACACCTTC.

The V and J genes are TRBV13 and TRBJ1-1; no reliable D call. This CDR3 spans 14 amino acids. V shed 2 bases and J shed 5 bases, with 12 bases lying between them. Germline CDR1 and CDR2: PRHDT and FYEKMQ (reference sequence). The CDR3 DNA reads as TGTGCCAGCAGCTTAAATCCCCCCGGTACTGAAGCTTTCTTT. This gives the protein CASSLNPPGTEAFF.

This clone appeared a few times. J is TRBJ2-1 and V is TRBV5-4, with D possibly TRBD1 on 6 matching bases. V was shortened by 4 bases and J by 9 bases, with 23 bases between the two germline ends. The CDR3 is made up of 16 amino acids. Germline V gives CDR1 SGHNT, CDR2 YYREEE (reference sequence). This CDR3 reads CASSPGQQRSYFEQFF. The CDR3 nucleotides read TGTGCCAGCAGCCCAGGACAGCAACGTTCATATTTTGAGCAGTTCTTC.

CDR3 sequence (DNA): TGTGCCAGCAGCTACAGGGTCTCTAACTATGGCTACACCTTC. Its protein is CASSYRVSNYGYTF. V usage is TRBV7-9 and J usage is TRBJ1-2, with D perhaps TRBD1 (6 bases). The CDR3 length is 14 residues. CDR1 is SEHNR and CDR2 is FQNEAQ in the germline V gene (reference sequence). The ends were cut back, 4 bases at V and 0 bases at J, with 9 bases in the middle.

The chain carries TRBV19 and TRBJ1-5, with 10 bases aligning to TRBD1. This CDR3 is built from 18 residues. V dropped 3 bases and J dropped 0; count of bases not matched to a gene: 8. Germline CDR1 reads LNHDA; CDR2 reads SQIVND (reference sequence). The CDR3 DNA is TGTGCCAGTAGTATTTTGGGACAGGGGATTTATAGCAATCAGCCCCAGCATTTT. Its protein product is CASSILGQGIYSNQPQHF.

This clone was observed a single time. The J gene is TRBJ1-1, the V gene TRBV20-1; maybe TRBD1 (6 bases). This CDR3 is 11 amino acids long. V lost 7 bases and J lost 3, with 9 bases in between. CDR1 DFQATT and CDR2 SNEGSKA come from the germline V gene (reference sequence). CDR3 DNA: TGCAGTGGACAGGAATACACTGAAGCTTTCTTT. Translation: CSGQEYTEAFF.

This clone has more than one count but fewer than ten. The chain links TRBV18 to TRBJ2-7; 8 bases line up with TRBD2. From germline, CDR1 is KGHSH and CDR2 LQKENI. CDR3 length: 15 amino acids. After removal of 0 bases from V and 3 bases from J, the junction contained 4 bases not matched to a gene. The CDR3 DNA reads TGTGCCAGCTCACCACCCGCGGGGGGATACTACGAGCAGTACTTC. Translating gives CASSPPAGGYYEQYF. The full variable domain, with the rest looked up from reference TRBV18 and TRBJ2-7, is NAGVMQNPRHLVRRRGQEARLRCSPMKGHSHVYWYRQLPEEGLKFMVYLQKENIIDESGMPKERFSAEFPKEGPSILRIQQVVRGDSAAYFCASSPPAGGYYEQYFGPGTRLTVT.

This clone was found once. V gene TRBV6-5 combines with J gene TRBJ1-2; D is possibly TRBD1 (5 bases). Germline V gene sequence: CDR1 MNHEY, CDR2 SVGAGI. The CDR3 length is 15 residues. V was cut by 0 bases and J by 4 bases, with 12 bases left in between. The CDR3 loop is CASSYSVGGTYGYTF. The CDR3 nucleotides are TGTGCCAGCAGTTACTCGGTTGGAGGGACCTATGGCTACACCTTC.

The chain recombines TRBV2 with TRBJ1-6, with D unclear. In germline, CDR1 is SNHLY, CDR2 FYNNEI. There are 13 residues in the CDR3. V was clipped by 10 bases and J by 7 bases, with 14 bases between them. CDR3 amino acids: CATYSRPNSPLHF. CDR3 DNA: TGTGCCACTTACTCTAGACCAAATTCACCCCTCCACTTT. Supplemented by reference TRBV2 and TRBJ1-6, the full variable domain reads EPEVTQTPSHQVTQMGQEVILRCVPISNHLYFYWYRQILGQKVEFLVSFYNNEISEKSEIFDDQFSVERPDGSNFTLKIRSTKLEDSAMYFCATYSRPNSPLHFGNGTRLTVT.

V gene TRBV5-1 combines with J gene TRBJ2-5; 10 nucleotides agree with TRBD1. J was trimmed by 3 bases and V by 4 bases; bases with no gene match: 6. CDR1 and CDR2 (germline): SGHRS, YFSETQ. This CDR3 comprises 15 residues. The DNA for the CDR3 is TGCGCCAGCAGCACCCCCGGGACAGGGGAAGAGACCCAGTACTTC. This codes for CASSTPGTGEETQYF.

The V and J genes are TRBV7-8 and TRBJ2-3; D is possibly TRBD2 (5 bases). CDR3 size: 15 residues. V was trimmed by 3 bases and J by 0 bases, leaving 10 bases between them. Germline V lookup: CDR1 SGHVS, CDR2 FQNEAQ. CDR3 bases: TGTGCCAGCAGCTTGTGGCGGGTTAGCACAGATACGCAGTATTTT. It yields the protein CASSLWRVSTDTQYF.

Only one count was recorded for this clone. This chain links TRBV7-2 with TRBJ2-7; TRBD1 agrees at 9 bases. The CDR3 is 14 residues long. The germline V gene has CDR1 SGHTA and CDR2 FQGNSA. The ends lost 2 bases at V and 6 bases at J; junction bases unmatched: 5. CDR3 loop: CASSLSGQGTEQYF. The CDR3 DNA sequence: TGTGCCAGCAGCTTATCGGGACAGGGAACCGAGCAGTACTTC. Looking up the rest from reference TRBV7-2 and TRBJ2-7 gives the full variable domain: GAGVSQSPSNKVTEKGKDVELRCDPISGHTALYWYRQSLGQGLEFLIYFQGNSAPDKSGLPSDRFSAERTGGSVSTLTIQRTQQEDSAVYLCASSLSGQGTEQYFGPGTRLTVT.

The chain is built from TRBV7-2 and TRBJ2-1; 10 nucleotides match TRBD2. The CDR3 sequence is 15 residues long. Germline V gene sequence: CDR1 SGHTA, CDR2 FQGNSA. V lost 5 bases and J lost 6; bases outside the gene matches: 7. In nucleotides, the CDR3 is TGTGCCAGCAGCCCCCAGAGCGGGGGGGCCAATGAGCAGTTCTTC. Protein: CASSPQSGGANEQFF.

As for this clone: Within the sample, other DNA sequences also encode this same CDR3. The chain recombines TRBV9 with TRBJ1-1; TRBD1 is a possible D gene (5 bases). Germline V gene lookup returns CDR1 SGDLS and CDR2 YYNGEE. This CDR3 has 15 amino acids. Trimming shortened V by 0 bases and J by 0 bases, and 9 bases separated the two germline ends. For the CDR3, the DNA is TGTGCCAGCAGCGTAGGGCAGGGTCTGAACACTGAAGCTTTCTTT. It specifies CASSVGQGLNTEAFF.

The chain carries TRBV6-1 and TRBJ2-5; D not certain. Trimming pared 2 bases from V and 7 bases from J, leaving 14 bases between. In germline, CDR1 is MNHNS, CDR2 SASEGT. This CDR3 region has 14 residues. The CDR3 is CASSESLSTVTQYF. The CDR3, as DNA: TGTGCCAGCAGTGAATCATTATCCACAGTGACCCAGTACTTC.

The rearrangement uses TRBV9 and TRBJ2-2, with a tentative D call TRBD1 (5 bases). Germline V gene lookup returns CDR1 SGDLS and CDR2 YYNGEE. The CDR3 spans 17 residues. The V end was cut by 2 bases, the J end by 1 base, with 15 bases between. The CDR3 region has the DNA TGTGCCAGCAGCGTTCATCACGGGCAGGGGAACACCGGGGAGCTGTTTTTT. It is translated as CASSVHHGQGNTGELFF.